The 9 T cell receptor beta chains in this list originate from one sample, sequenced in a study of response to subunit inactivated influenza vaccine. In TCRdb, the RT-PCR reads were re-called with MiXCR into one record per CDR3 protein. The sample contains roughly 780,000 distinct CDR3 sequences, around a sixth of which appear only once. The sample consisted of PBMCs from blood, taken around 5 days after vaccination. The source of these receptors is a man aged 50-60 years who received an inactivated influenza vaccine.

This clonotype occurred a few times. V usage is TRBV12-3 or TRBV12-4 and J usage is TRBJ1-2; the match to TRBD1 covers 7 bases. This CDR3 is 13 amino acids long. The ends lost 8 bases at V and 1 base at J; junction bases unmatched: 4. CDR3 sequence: CASLTGNNYGYTF. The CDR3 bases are TGTGCCAGCCTGACAGGGAATAACTATGGCTACACCTTC.

The CDR3 DNA sequence: TGTGCCATCAGTGACGGGGACAGGGGCAATCAGCCCCAGCATTTT. Translating gives CAISDGDRGNQPQHF. This chain uses TRBV10-3 with TRBJ1-5; 9 nucleotides match TRBD1. Germline lookup yields CDR1 ENHRY and CDR2 SYGVKD. The CDR3 totals 15 residues. The V segment lost 3 bases and the J segment 2 bases; nucleotides outside the gene matches: 2.

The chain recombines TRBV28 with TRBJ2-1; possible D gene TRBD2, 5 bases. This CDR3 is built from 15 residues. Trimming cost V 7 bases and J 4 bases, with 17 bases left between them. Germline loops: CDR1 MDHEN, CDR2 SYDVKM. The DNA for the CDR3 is TGTGCCAGCACCCCAAACGGTAGGAGGTACAATGAGCAGTTCTTC. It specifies CASTPNGRRYNEQFF. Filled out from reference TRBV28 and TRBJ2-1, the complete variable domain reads DVKVTQSSRYLVKRTGEKVFLECVQDMDHENMFWYRQDPGLGLRLIYFSYDVKMKEKGDIPEGYSVSREKKERFSLILESASTNQTSMYLCASTPNGRRYNEQFFGPGTRLTVL.

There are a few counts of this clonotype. This chain's CDR3 is CASSSDSPRKTQYF. CDR3 sequence (DNA): TGTGCCAGCAGTTCGGACTCCCCCCGCAAGACCCAGTACTTC. The chain has TRBV12-3 or TRBV12-4 and TRBJ2-5, with D possibly TRBD2 on 5 matching bases. Deletions cut 4 bases from V and 6 bases from J, with 15 bases between. The CDR3 has 14 amino acids.

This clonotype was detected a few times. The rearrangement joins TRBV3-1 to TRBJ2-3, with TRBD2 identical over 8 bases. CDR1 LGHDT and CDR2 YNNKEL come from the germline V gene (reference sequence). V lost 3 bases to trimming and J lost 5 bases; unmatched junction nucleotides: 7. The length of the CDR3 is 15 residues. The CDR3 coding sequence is TGTGCCAGCAGCCAGGGAAGACTAGCGAAAGATACGCAGTATTTT. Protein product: CASSQGRLAKDTQYF.

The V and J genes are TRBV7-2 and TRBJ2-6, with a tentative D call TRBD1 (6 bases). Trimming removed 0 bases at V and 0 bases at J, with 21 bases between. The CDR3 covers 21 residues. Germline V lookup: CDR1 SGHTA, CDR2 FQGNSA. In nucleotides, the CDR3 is TGTGCCAGCAGCTTAGCGACCAGACAGGACCGGCTCCTCTCTGGGGCCAACGTCCTGACTTTC. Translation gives CASSLATRQDRLLSGANVLTF.

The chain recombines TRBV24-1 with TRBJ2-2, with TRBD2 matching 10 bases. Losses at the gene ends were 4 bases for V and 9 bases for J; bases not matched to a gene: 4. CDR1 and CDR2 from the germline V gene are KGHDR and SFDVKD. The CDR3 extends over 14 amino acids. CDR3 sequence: CATSDSSGGRELFF. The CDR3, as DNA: TGTGCCACCAGTGACTCTAGCGGGGGCCGGGAGCTGTTTTTT.

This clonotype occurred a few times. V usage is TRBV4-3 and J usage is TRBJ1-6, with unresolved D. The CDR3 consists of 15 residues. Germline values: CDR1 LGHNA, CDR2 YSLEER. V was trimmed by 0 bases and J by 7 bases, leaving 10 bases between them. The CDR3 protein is CASSQDSGWNSPLHF. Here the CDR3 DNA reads TGCGCCAGCAGCCAAGATAGTGGGTGGAATTCACCCCTCCACTTT.

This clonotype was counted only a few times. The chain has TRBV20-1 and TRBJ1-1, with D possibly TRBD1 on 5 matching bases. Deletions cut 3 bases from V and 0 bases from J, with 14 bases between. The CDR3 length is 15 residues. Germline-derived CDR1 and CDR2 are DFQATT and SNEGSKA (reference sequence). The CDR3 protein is CSARAGQRMNTEAFF. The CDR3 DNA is TGCAGTGCTAGGGCAGGGCAGCGCATGAACACTGAAGCTTTCTTT.